This T cell receptor (beta chain) was recorded in a study of cytomegalovirus exposure and HLA in healthy donors (dated by TCRdb to 2016 to 2017). Regarding the research as a whole: According to an earlier analysis of around 600 of the donors, about 179 million T cells yielded 117 million unique TCR beta sequences and approximately 280 Gb of sequence data. An early release that covered about 640 HLA-typed donors contained approximately 320 gigabases of sequencing data and 65 million to 100 million unique TCR sequences. Of the approximately 400 genotyped donors, 80% to 90% were placed in the genetic ancestry cluster associated with self-reported Caucasian donors. The study aimed to test whether signatures of past pathogen exposure could be identified by cataloging public T cell receptors. Using immunosequencing, the study profiled T cell repertoires from about 610 subjects and related those repertoires to cytomegalovirus serostatus. In addition to the first cohort of 666 subjects, a separate validation cohort of approximately 110 different subjects was used. The study combined high-throughput TCR immunosequencing, statistical association of individual TCRs with disease status, and machine learning to predict cytomegalovirus infection status. In a later analysis, previously published TCR beta repertoires from about 640 donors were re-analyzed and high-resolution HLA genotyping was added so that TCR occurrence patterns could be studied. Rather than drawing on any new phenotypic data, the later analysis identified candidate immune exposures from TCR beta sequences and the way those sequences occurred across donors. To decide whether each TCR beta V gene segment behaved as functional or pseudogenic, an earlier analysis of some 600 of the donors relied on high-throughput TCR beta sequencing. Donor age, sex, ethnicity and CMV serostatus were compiled alongside the repertoire data. A later genetic analysis took genome-wide SNP genotypes for about 65% of the roughly 670 donors and used that subset as a discovery cohort. All discovery cohort repertoires had been generated using a single sequencing platform. Class I and class II HLA loci were covered by the typing at four-digit resolution. Typing coverage varied by locus: roughly 629-640 donors for A, B, C, DRB1 and DQB1; roughly 560 for DQA1; some 610 for DPA1; more than 450 for DPB1. Because of strong linkage in the cohort, roughly five DR-DQ haplotypes were treated as single units for association and clustering. Across 300 to 400 genotyped donors of the cohort, an average of about 240,000 unique TCR beta nucleotide sequences per donor were sequenced, and 15% to 20% of those sequences were non-productive.

The paper's findings and limits, for the study overall: This cohort had only TCR beta chains sequenced, and the lack of alpha or paired-chain data limited which features could be detected. Correlated functional status among segregating V segments might be attributable to linkage disequilibrium, but an unknown experimental factor could not be ruled out. In both the original and validation cohorts, the classifier was reported to diagnose cytomegalovirus status with high specificity and sensitivity. Compared with the roughly 700-donor mean, donors in an Asian-associated ancestry cluster had fewer N-insertions in productive TCRs, according to a later genetic analysis. Because counts were too low, 15 or so rarely observed V segments, including chromosome 9 orphons, were excluded from the earlier analysis of about 500 of the donors. The 87-base-pair reads could not distinguish some IMGT-functional V segments, including TRBV6-2 and TRBV6-3, so those segments were excluded. While some public TCRs were present in many individuals, most TCR sequences turned up only very rarely across donors. A few of the identified cytomegalovirus-associated TCR beta chains were confirmed in vitro to be specific for cytomegalovirus antigens. According to a later analysis, TCR association rates differed among HLA loci, with DRB1 alleles showing the most associated TCRs and HLA-C alleles showing the fewest. It was suggested by the authors that the approach could potentially be generalized to other disease states and immunological phenotypes. For the cohort, immune exposure information was limited to CMV serostatus. A later analysis associated roughly 17,000 TCR beta sequences with specific HLA alleles at a false discovery rate of 0.05. Roughly uniform sequencing depth across donors was assumed in presence/absence analyses, although this assumption may not hold. In a later genetic analysis, a missense DCLRE1C variant was associated with V-gene and J-gene trimming of TCR beta chains, and the association was replicated in an independent cohort. When HLA alleles, especially DR and DQ, strongly co-occurred, TCR associations were difficult to assign to individual alleles. A later analysis found that HLA-associated TCR beta chains were more clonally expanded and had lower generation probabilities than equally common non-associated chains. The sequencing pipeline was judged likely to have produced a cluster of highly shared sequence variants as a technical artifact. A total of 150 to 200 TCR beta chains were listed by the study as associated with cytomegalovirus. An earlier analysis of some 590 of the donors showed that most TCR beta V segments appeared in productive rearrangements either about 90% or about 30% of the time, which broadly matched IMGT annotations. Most CMV-associated TCR beta chains appeared to be HLA-restricted in a later analysis, and the HLA associations seemed to be driven largely by CMV exposure. HLA typing was unavailable for some donors at each locus, so association tests used only the typed subset. A further reported finding was that TCR beta sequences accurately predicted the HLA-A and HLA-B alleles for most subjects in the first cohort. Several of the top co-occurrence clusters appeared to be linked to parvovirus B19, influenza, CMV and Epstein-Barr virus, according to a later analysis.

Receptor libraries were prepared by the immunoSEQ multiplex PCR assay. The multiplex PCR relied on a mix of 60 forward primers for TCR Vbeta segments and 13 reverse primers for TCR Jbeta segments. Amplification of the CDR3 region of rearranged TCR beta genes was performed with a multiplex PCR assay on genomic DNA. The amplified TCR beta libraries were sequenced on the Illumina HiSeq System as 87-base-pair reads. As for the original processing: A later analysis counted approximately 74 million unique TCR beta chains across the 670 or so repertoires, and some 11 million of these chains were shared by at least two donors. Raw reads were error-corrected and collapsed into unique sequences by a nearest-neighbor algorithm in which closely related sequences were merged to remove PCR and sequencing errors. Alignment of CDR3 sequences to IMGT reference sequences was used to assign V, D and J gene segments. For a sequence to be retained, a match of at least six nucleotides was required to both a V gene segment and a J gene segment. A rearrangement counted as productive if the CDR3 had no stop codons and remained in frame with V and J, and every other rearrangement counted as non-productive. Following IMGT convention, CDR3 was defined as the stretch from the second conserved V-encoded cysteine to the conserved J-encoded phenylalanine. Sequences without an unambiguous match to a single V gene segment were excluded from the earlier analysis of approximately 560 of the donors. An earlier analysis of a few hundred of the donors called V segments functional above 56.7% productive rearrangements and segregating when the between-donor standard deviation exceeded 5%. A statistical classification framework was built to diagnose cytomegalovirus status from the catalog of TCR beta chain sequences. In a later analysis, V and J genes were assigned by comparing TCR nucleotide sequences against IMGT/GENE-DB human TR gene sequences. A later analysis assigned CDR3 sequences and most-parsimonious VDJ recombination scenarios with the TCRdist pipeline. In a later analysis, each TCR beta chain was defined by its CDR3 amino acid sequence together with its V-gene family, and reads without a unique V-gene family were excluded. A later analysis removed several hundred highly shared, low-generation-probability nucleotide sequences to deal with suspected cross-contamination and a sequencing artifact. In a later analysis, a clonal expansion index for each public chain was calculated from normalized within-repertoire ranks of inferred template counts. Generation probabilities in a later analysis came from a VDJ recombination model fitted to out-of-frame rearrangements, and those results were checked against IGoR. In a later analysis, hypergeometric tests were used to score TCR-TCR, TCR-HLA and TCR-CMV co-occurrence, with a repertoire-size bias correction applied to TCR pairs. False discovery rates were estimated in a later analysis by permuting HLA or CMV assignments 20 times. A later analysis grouped co-occurring TCRs with DBSCAN, adding TCRdist sequence similarity when clustering within HLA-allele-positive subsets. Co-occurrence clustering excluded repertoires with fewer than 30,000 or more than 120,000 public chains, plus five with anomalous nucleotide sharing. TCRdb carries this immuneACCESS record with in-frame sequences only. Its versions omit some clonotypes, under half of them owing to an unresolved V gene in the studies checked, with the rest unexplained. The V and J calls and clone size come from that table; D and trimming were worked out from the DNA. The sample table records about 87,000 clones; over 65% of these occur just once. Clones ranked in the top ten supply around 20% of the sample.

In total, roughly 710 healthy bone marrow donors made up the cohort. At the time of sampling, all cohort members were nominally healthy, though unrecorded immune exposures were likely present. The donor was CMV seropositive and was included in the group of approximately 300 seropositive cohort members. Every donor gave a peripheral blood sample, and the peripheral blood mononuclear cells from that sample were used for TCR beta sequencing. Genomic DNA was extracted from the blood cell samples with the Qiagen DNeasy Blood Extraction Kit. Details on this clone: Its antigen is unknown. Base quality data are lacking; no much larger clone is found one base away.

The germline V gene (reference sequence) specifies SEHNR as CDR1 and FQNEAQ as CDR2. CDR3 length: 17 amino acids, cysteine to phenylalanine. Of all the DNA, just the CDR3 is kept, 51 bases in frame from base 1. V has 5 bases trimmed and J has 3 bases trimmed; junction bases matching no gene number 8. The receptor was derived from a man younger than 45 in good health and CMV-seropositive. This receptor chain uses TRBV7-9 and TRBJ2-4, with 12 central nucleotides matching TRBD1. The sequenced sample was PBMCs. The DNA sequence is given as TGTGCCAGCAGCCTCTGGGACAGGGGGCATGTCAAAAACATTCAGTACTTC. It is translated as CASSLWDRGHVKNIQYF.